This T cell receptor (beta chain) was sequenced for a study of cytomegalovirus exposure and HLA in healthy donors. General study findings and limits: As confirmed in vitro, a few CMV-associated chains were specific for CMV antigens.

Points on this clone: As yet, its antigen is unknown.

Researchers ran the PCR with 60 Vbeta and 13 Jbeta primers. Data came from immunoSEQ multiplex PCR; TCRdb stores just in-frame clones and leaves some out. This sample has 100,000 to 150,000 clones; about 81% occur once, and the top ten carry 5.5% to 7%. The germline gives CDR1 SGHNT, CDR2 YYREEE (reference sequence). This CDR3 comprises 15 residues. Trimming took 7 bases from V and 0 from J; bases not matched to a gene: 6. V usage is TRBV5-4 and J usage is TRBJ2-2, with 7 bases matching TRBD2. The receptor comes from a woman aged 40 to 50 in good health and CMV-seropositive. The sample consisted of PBMCs. The CDR3 loop reads CASEQRGTNTGELFF. Written as DNA, the CDR3 is TGTGCCAGCGAACAGCGGGGAACGAACACCGGGGAGCTGTTTTTT.